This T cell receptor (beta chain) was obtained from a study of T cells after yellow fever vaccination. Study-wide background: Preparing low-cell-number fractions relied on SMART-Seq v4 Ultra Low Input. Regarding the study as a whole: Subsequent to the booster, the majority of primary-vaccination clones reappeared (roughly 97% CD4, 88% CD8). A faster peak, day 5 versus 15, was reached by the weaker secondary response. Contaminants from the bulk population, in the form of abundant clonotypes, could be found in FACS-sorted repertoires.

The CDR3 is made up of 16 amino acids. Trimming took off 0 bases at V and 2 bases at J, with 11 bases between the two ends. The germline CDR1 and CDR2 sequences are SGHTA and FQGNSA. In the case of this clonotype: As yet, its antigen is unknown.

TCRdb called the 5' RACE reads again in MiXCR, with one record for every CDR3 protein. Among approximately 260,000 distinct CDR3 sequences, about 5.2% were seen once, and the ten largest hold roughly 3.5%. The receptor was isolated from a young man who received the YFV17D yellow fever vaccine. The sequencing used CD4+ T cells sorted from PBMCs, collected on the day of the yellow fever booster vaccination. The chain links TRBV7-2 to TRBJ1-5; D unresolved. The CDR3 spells CASSLAGGGGNQPQHF. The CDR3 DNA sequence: TGTGCCAGCAGCTTAGCAGGAGGAGGCGGCAATCAGCCCCAGCATTTT.